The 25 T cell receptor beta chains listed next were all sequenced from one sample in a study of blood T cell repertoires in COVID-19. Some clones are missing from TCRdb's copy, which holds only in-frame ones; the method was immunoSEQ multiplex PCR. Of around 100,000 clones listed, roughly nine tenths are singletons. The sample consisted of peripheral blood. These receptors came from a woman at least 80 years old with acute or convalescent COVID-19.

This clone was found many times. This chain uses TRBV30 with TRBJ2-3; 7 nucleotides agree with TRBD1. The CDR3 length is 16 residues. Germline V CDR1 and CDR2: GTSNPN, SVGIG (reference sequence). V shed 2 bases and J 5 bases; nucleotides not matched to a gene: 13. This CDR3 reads CAWSTPSDRDRDTQYF. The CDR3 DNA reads TGTGCCTGGAGTACGCCCTCCGACAGGGATAGAGATACGCAGTATTTT.

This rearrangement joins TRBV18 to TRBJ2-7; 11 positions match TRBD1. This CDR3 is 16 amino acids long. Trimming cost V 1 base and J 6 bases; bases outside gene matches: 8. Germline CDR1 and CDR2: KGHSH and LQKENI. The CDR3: CASSPLSRTGGSEQYF. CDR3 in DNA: TGTGCCAGCTCACCACTGTCCAGGACAGGGGGCTCCGAGCAGTACTTC.

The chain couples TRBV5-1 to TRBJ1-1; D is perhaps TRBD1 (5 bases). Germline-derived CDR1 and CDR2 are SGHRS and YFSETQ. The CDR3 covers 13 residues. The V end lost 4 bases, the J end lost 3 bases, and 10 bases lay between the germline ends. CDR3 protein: CASSPWGDTEAFF. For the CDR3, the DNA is TGCGCCAGCAGCCCCTGGGGGGACACTGAAGCTTTCTTT.

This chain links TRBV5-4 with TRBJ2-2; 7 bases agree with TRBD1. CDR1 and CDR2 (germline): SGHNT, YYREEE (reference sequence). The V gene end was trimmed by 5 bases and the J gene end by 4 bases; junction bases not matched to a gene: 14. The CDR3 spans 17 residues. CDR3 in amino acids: CASSPGDRRRSTGELFF. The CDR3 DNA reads TGTGCCAGCAGTCCCGGGGACAGACGACGAAGCACCGGGGAGCTGTTTTTT.

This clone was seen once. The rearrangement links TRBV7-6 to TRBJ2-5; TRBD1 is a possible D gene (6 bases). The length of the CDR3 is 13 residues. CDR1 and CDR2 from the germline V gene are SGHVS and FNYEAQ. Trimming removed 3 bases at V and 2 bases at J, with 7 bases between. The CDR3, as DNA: TGTGCCAGCAGCTTCGGACAGCAAGAGACCCAGTACTTC. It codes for CASSFGQQETQYF.

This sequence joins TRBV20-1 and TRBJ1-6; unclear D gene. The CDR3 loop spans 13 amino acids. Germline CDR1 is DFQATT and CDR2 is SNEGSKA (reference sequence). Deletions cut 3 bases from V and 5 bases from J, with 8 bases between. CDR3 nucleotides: TGCAGTGCTAGTTGGCAGAATAATTCACCCCTCCACTTT. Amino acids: CSASWQNNSPLHF.

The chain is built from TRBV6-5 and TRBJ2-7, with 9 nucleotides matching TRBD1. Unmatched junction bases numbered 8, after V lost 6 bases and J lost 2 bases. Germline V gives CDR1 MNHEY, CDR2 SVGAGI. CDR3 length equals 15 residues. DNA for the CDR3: TGTGCCAGCAGCGACACAGGGGGCGGCACCTACGAGCAGTACTTC. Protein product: CASSDTGGGTYEQYF.

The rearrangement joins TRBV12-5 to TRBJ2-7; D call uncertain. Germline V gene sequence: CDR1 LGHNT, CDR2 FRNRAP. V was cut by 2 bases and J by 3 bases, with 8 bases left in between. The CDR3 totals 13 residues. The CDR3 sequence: CASGLFGLYEQYF. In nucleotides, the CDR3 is TGTGCTAGTGGTTTGTTTGGCCTCTACGAGCAGTACTTC.

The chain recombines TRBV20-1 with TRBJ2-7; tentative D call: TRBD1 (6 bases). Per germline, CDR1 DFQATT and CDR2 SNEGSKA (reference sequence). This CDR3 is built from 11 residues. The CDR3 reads CSLLQGNEQYF. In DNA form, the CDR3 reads TGCAGCCTACTACAGGGAAACGAGCAGTACTTC.

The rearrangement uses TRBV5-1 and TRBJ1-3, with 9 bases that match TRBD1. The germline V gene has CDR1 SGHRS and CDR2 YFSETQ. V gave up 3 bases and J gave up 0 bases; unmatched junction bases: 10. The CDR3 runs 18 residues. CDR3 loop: CASSYAGTGPGSGNTIYF. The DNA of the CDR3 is TGCGCCAGCAGCTATGCGGGGACAGGGCCTGGCTCTGGAAACACCATATATTTT.

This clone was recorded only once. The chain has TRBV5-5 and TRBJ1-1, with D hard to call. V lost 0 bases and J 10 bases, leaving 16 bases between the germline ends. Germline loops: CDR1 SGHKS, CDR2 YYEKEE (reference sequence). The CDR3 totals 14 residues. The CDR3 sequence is CASSLEFSTRGAFF. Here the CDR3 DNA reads TGTGCCAGCAGCTTGGAGTTCTCAACTCGGGGAGCTTTCTTT.

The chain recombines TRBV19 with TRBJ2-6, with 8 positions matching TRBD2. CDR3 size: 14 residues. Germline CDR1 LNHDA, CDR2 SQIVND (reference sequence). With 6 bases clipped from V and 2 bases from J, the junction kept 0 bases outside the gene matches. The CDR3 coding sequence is TGTGCCAGTAGGCGGGGGGCTGGGGCCAACGTCCTGACTTTC. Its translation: CASRRGAGANVLTF.

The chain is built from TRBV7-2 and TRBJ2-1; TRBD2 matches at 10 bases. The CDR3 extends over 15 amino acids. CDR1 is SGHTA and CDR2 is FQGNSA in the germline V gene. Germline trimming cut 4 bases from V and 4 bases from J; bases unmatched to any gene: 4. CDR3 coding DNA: TGTGCCAGCAGCTCCGGGACTAGCGCTTACAATGAGCAGTTCTTC. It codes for CASSSGTSAYNEQFF.

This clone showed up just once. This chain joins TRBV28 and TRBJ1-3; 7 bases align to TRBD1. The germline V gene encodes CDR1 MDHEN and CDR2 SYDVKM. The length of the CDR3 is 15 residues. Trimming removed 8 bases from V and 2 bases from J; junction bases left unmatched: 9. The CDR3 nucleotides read TGTGCCAGCGGGACAGTTCAGGGCCCTGGAAACACCATATATTTT. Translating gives CASGTVQGPGNTIYF. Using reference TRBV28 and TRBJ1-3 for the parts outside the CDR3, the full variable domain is DVKVTQSSRYLVKRTGEKVFLECVQDMDHENMFWYRQDPGLGLRLIYFSYDVKMKEKGDIPEGYSVSREKKERFSLILESASTNQTSMYLCASGTVQGPGNTIYFGEGSWLTVV.

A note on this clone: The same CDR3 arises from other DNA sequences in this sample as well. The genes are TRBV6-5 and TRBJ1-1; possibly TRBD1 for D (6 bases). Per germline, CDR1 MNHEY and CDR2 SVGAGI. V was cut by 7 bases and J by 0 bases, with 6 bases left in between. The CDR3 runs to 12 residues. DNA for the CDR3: TGTGCCAGCACAGGGGTGAACACTGAAGCTTTCTTT. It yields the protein CASTGVNTEAFF.

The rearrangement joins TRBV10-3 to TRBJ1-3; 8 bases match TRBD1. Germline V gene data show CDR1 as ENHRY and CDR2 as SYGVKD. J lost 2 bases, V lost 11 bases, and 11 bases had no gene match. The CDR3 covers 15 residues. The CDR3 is CAVSSLDRAGNTIYF. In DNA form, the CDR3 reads TGTGCCGTATCAAGTCTGGACAGGGCTGGAAACACCATATATTTT.

The CDR3 spells CASSSYGLAATDTQYF. DNA of the CDR3: TGCGCCAGCAGCTCCTACGGACTAGCTGCCACAGATACGCAGTATTTT. The V gene is TRBV5-1, the J gene TRBJ2-3; 8 bases are a match to TRBD2. The CDR3 is 16 residues long. The V gene's germline CDR1 is SGHRS and CDR2 YFSETQ. After removal of 3 bases from V and 2 bases from J, the junction contained 8 bases not matched to a gene. The whole variable domain, remainder taken from reference TRBV5-1 and TRBJ2-3, is KAGVTQTPRYLIKTRGQQVTLSCSPISGHRSVSWYQQTPGQGLQFLFEYFSETQRNKGNFPGRFSGRQFSNSRSEMNVSTLELGDSALYLCASSSYGLAATDTQYFGPGTRLTVL.

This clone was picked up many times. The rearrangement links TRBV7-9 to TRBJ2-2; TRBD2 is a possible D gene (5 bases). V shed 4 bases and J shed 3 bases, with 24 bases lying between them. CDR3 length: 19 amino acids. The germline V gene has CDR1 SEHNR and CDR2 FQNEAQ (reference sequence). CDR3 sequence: CASSSNMGYWGEDTGELFF. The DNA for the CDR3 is TGTGCCAGCAGCTCTAATATGGGGTATTGGGGAGAGGACACCGGGGAGCTGTTTTTT.

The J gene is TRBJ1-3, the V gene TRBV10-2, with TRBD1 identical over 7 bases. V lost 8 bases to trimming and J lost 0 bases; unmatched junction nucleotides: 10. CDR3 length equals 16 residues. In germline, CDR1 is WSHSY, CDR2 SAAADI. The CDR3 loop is CASSPGTAYSGNTIYF. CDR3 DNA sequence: TGCGCCAGCTCCCCGGGGACAGCTTACTCTGGAAACACCATATATTTT.

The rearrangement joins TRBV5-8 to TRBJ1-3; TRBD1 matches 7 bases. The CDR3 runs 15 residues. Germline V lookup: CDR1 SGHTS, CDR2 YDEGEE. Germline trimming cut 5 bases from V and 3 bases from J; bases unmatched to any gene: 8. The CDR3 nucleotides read TGTGCCAGCAGTTTAGAGGGGGCTGATGGAAACACCATATATTTT. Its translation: CASSLEGADGNTIYF. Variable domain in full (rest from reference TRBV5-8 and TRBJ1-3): EAGVTQSPTHLIKTRGQQATLRCSPISGHTSVYWYQQALGLGLQFLLWYDEGEERNRGNFPPRFSGRQFPNYSSELNVNALELEDSALYLCASSLEGADGNTIYFGEGSWLTVV.

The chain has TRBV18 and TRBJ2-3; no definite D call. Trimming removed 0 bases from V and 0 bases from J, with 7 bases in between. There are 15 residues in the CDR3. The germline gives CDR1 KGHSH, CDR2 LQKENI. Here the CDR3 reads CASSPPLQSTDTQYF. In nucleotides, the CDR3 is TGTGCCAGCTCACCACCTTTACAAAGCACAGATACGCAGTATTTT.

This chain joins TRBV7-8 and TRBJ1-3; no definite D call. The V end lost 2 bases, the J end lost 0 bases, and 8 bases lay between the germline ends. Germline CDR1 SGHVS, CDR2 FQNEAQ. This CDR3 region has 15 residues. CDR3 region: CASSLSQSSGNTIYF. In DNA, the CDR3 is TGTGCCAGCAGCTTATCACAGTCCTCTGGAAACACCATATATTTT.

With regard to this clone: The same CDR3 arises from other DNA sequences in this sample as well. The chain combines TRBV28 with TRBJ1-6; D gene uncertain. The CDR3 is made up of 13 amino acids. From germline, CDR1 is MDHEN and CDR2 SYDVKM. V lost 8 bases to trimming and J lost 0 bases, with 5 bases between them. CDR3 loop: CASLSSYNSPLHF. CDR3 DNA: TGTGCCAGCCTGAGCTCCTATAATTCACCCCTCCACTTT.

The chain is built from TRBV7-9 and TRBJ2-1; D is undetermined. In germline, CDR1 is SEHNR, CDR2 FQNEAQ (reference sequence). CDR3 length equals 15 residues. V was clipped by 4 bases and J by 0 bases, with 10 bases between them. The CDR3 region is CASSSSVLSYNEQFF. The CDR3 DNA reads TGTGCCAGCAGCTCAAGCGTACTCTCCTACAATGAGCAGTTCTTC.

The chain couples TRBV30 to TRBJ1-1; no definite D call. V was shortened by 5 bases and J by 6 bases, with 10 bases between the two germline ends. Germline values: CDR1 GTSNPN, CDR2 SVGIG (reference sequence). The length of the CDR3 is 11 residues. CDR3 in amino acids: CAWAVFAEAFF. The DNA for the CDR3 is TGTGCCTGGGCCGTCTTCGCTGAAGCTTTCTTT.